Sequencing of this T cell receptor beta chain was carried out in a study of post-analysis software for immune sequencing data. Whole-study context: As for disease course, relapsing-remitting, secondary progressive and progressive-relapsing multiple sclerosis were all included.

The germline V gene has CDR1 LNHNV and CDR2 YYDKDF (reference sequence). V shed 5 bases, J shed 9 bases, and the junction held 5 bases outside the gene matches. The CDR3 sequence is 13 residues long. Sequencing libraries made from TCR beta cDNA carried unique molecular identifiers. TCRdb re-analysed the PCR reads in MiXCR, keeping a single row per CDR3 protein. This sample yields hundreds of thousands of distinct CDR3 sequences, of which around 27% are seen a single time; more than 0.45% belongs to the top ten. With regard to this clonotype: As yet, its antigen is unknown. This sequence may be a read error, since a much larger clone differs from it by one base.

Notes on the study in general: Roughly five TRBV segments appeared more often in patients than in controls, and TRBV5-6, TRBV5-1 and TRBV20-1 were among these. Controls showed significantly higher normalized Chao1 diversity than did multiple sclerosis patients. Those samples that were prepared in the same batch co-clustered strongly by F measure.

The chain has TRBV15 and TRBJ1-2; 11 bases fit TRBD1. The sample consisted of blood. This receptor was taken from a girl under 18 with multiple sclerosis. The CDR3 nucleotides are TGTGCCACCAGCGGGGACAGGGGGGATAGCTACACCTTC. Its translation is CATSGDRGDSYTF.